Below, 26 T cell receptor beta chains from the same sample are listed, as sequenced in a study of cytomegalovirus exposure and HLA in healthy donors. It was with 60 Vbeta and 13 Jbeta primers that the PCR ran. Only in-frame clones appear in the TCRdb table, and some are missing; sequencing was by immunoSEQ multiplex PCR. The profile shows 100,000 to 150,000 clones, around 10% of them singletons. Sequencing used PBMCs. Receptor source: a woman aged 40 to 49 in good health and CMV-seropositive.

The genes are TRBV4-2 and TRBJ2-1; 8 bases match TRBD2. Trimming removed 2 bases from V and 8 bases from J; junction bases left unmatched: 8. The CDR3 has 15 amino acids. The germline V gene has CDR1 LGHNA and CDR2 YNFKEQ. CDR3 coding DNA: TGTGCCAGCAGCCAAATGAGATCCGGGGGGGATGAGCAGTTCTTC. Its protein is CASSQMRSGGDEQFF.

This clone was counted only a few times. J is TRBJ1-1 and V is TRBV28; the match to TRBD1 covers 9 bases. The CDR3 has 16 amino acids. The J segment lost 3 bases and the V segment lost 5 bases, leaving 10 bases of the junction unmatched. Looked up from germline, CDR1 is MDHEN and CDR2 is SYDVKM. CDR3 in DNA: TGTGCCAGCAGTCCCCGGGACAGGGTATTGTACACTGAAGCTTTCTTT. Amino acids: CASSPRDRVLYTEAFF.

This clone came up a few times. The chain uses TRBV27 and TRBJ1-2; D may be TRBD1 (6 bases). The CDR3 extends over 15 amino acids. Germline values: CDR1 MNHEY, CDR2 SMNVEV (reference sequence). V lost 2 bases to trimming and J lost 3 bases, with 13 bases between them. CDR3 sequence: CASSLDPGGHYGYTF. CDR3 nucleotides: TGTGCCAGCAGTTTAGATCCCGGGGGGCACTATGGCTACACCTTC.

This clone was counted only a few times. The gene calls are TRBV5-1 and TRBJ2-5; maybe TRBD1 (6 bases). The CDR3 loop spans 13 amino acids. Looked up from germline, CDR1 is SGHRS and CDR2 is YFSETQ. V shed 4 bases and J shed 5 bases, with 12 bases lying between them. The CDR3 DNA is TGCGCCAGCAGCCCAGACAGGAGGGAGACCCAGTACTTC. It yields the protein CASSPDRRETQYF.

The V and J genes are TRBV5-4 and TRBJ2-7; 8 bases are shared with TRBD1. With V trimmed by 0 bases and J by 5 bases, 7 bases remained unmatched. Germline assignment: CDR1 SGHNT and CDR2 YYREEE (reference sequence). The CDR3 spans 15 residues. CDR3 loop: CASSLGGQGSHEQYF. The CDR3 nucleotides read TGTGCCAGCAGCTTGGGCGGACAGGGTTCCCACGAGCAGTACTTC.

This clone was seen more than once but under ten times. The chain has TRBV10-1 and TRBJ2-2; D is possibly TRBD2 (6 bases). The V end lost 4 bases, the J end lost 0 bases, and 18 bases lay between the germline ends. The CDR3 extends over 18 amino acids. CDR1 is WNHNN, CDR2 SYGVQD, per germline (reference sequence). The CDR3 sequence is CASSGLPRERTNTGELFF. The CDR3 DNA is TGCGCCAGCAGTGGCCTCCCCCGGGAGAGGACGAACACCGGGGAGCTGTTTTTT.

The chain links TRBV19 to TRBJ1-5; 10 bases line up with TRBD1. Germline lookup yields CDR1 LNHDA and CDR2 SQIVND (reference sequence). The CDR3 extends over 16 amino acids. The J segment lost 7 bases and the V segment lost 5 bases, leaving 11 bases of the junction unmatched. The CDR3 is CASSSRGTGEGQPQHF. In DNA, the CDR3 is TGTGCCAGTAGTTCGAGGGGGACAGGGGAAGGCCAGCCCCAGCATTTT.

V gene TRBV29-1 combines with J gene TRBJ1-2; the D gene is possibly TRBD1 (6 bases). The V end lost 4 bases, the J end lost 8 bases, and 17 bases lay between the germline ends. This CDR3 has 13 amino acids. The germline CDR1 and CDR2 sequences are SQVTM and ANQGSEA. The CDR3 protein is CSVAQSGAGGYTF. The DNA of the CDR3 is TGCAGCGTTGCCCAATCAGGGGCAGGCGGCTACACCTTC.

This clone was detected only a few times. The chain joins TRBV2 to TRBJ1-2, with TRBD1 matching 9 bases. The CDR3 length is 14 residues. Germline V CDR1 and CDR2: SNHLY, FYNNEI. Trimming removed 4 bases from V and 8 bases from J; junction bases left unmatched: 8. CDR3 loop: CASSALTGGDGYTF. The CDR3 DNA sequence: TGTGCCAGCAGTGCGTTGACAGGGGGAGACGGCTACACCTTC.

V gene TRBV7-2 combines with J gene TRBJ2-1; TRBD2 aligns across 9 bases. After removal of 0 bases from V and 6 bases from J, the junction contained 9 bases not matched to a gene. The CDR3 runs to 17 residues. Germline CDR1 is SGHTA and CDR2 is FQGNSA. The CDR3 region has the DNA TGTGCCAGCAGCTTAGCGTCCTCCGGACTAGCGCGCAATGAGCAGTTCTTC. The encoded protein is CASSLASSGLARNEQFF.

This clone has more than one count but fewer than ten. The genes are TRBV7-7 and TRBJ2-5, with TRBD2 matching 7 bases. Germline CDR1 is SSHAT and CDR2 is FNYEAQ (reference sequence). J gave up 1 base and V 4 bases, and 6 bases lay outside the gene matches. This CDR3 spans 15 amino acids. CDR3 sequence (DNA): TGTGCCAGCAGCTCCCTGGCTAGCGGCCAAGAGACCCAGTACTTC. Translating it yields CASSSLASGQETQYF.

The chain couples TRBV5-4 to TRBJ2-1, with TRBD1 identical over 11 bases. Trimming cost V 4 bases and J 7 bases; bases outside gene matches: 16. CDR3 length equals 18 residues. Germline V gene data show CDR1 as SGHNT and CDR2 as YYREEE (reference sequence). CDR3 nucleotides: TGTGCCAGCAGCGTCTGGGGCGCCGGGACAGGGGGGCGGAATGAGCAGTTCTTC. This gives the protein CASSVWGAGTGGRNEQFF.

This clone was recorded a few times. The chain links TRBV7-9 to TRBJ2-5, with 9 bases matching TRBD1. This CDR3 spans 17 amino acids. Germline trimming cut 0 bases from V and 3 bases from J; bases unmatched to any gene: 8. Germline V gene lookup returns CDR1 SEHNR and CDR2 FQNEAQ (reference sequence). As DNA, the CDR3 is TGTGCCAGCAGCTTAGCGTTGGGTTGGGACAGGGAAGAGACCCAGTACTTC. This codes for CASSLALGWDREETQYF.

This chain connects TRBV5-1 to TRBJ1-1; TRBD1 is a possible D gene (5 bases). The CDR3 is 12 residues long. Trimming cost V 3 bases and J 6 bases, with 9 bases left between them. Germline-derived CDR1 and CDR2 are SGHRS and YFSETQ. This CDR3 reads CASSSPRAEAFF. The DNA for the CDR3 is TGCGCCAGCAGCTCGCCCAGGGCTGAAGCTTTCTTT.

The CDR3 sequence: CASNPGTSTRYNEQFF. The CDR3 DNA reads TGCGCCAGCAACCCCGGGACTAGCACGCGGTACAATGAGCAGTTCTTC. The J gene is TRBJ2-1, the V gene TRBV5-1, with 9 nucleotides matching TRBD2. J was trimmed by 4 bases and V by 6 bases; bases with no gene match: 11. Germline CDR1 is SGHRS and CDR2 is YFSETQ. The CDR3 runs to 16 residues.

This clone was detected a few times. This chain uses TRBV7-9 with TRBJ2-5; possible D gene TRBD1, 5 bases. Germline lookup yields CDR1 SEHNR and CDR2 FQNEAQ (reference sequence). CDR3 size: 15 residues. The V end lost 4 bases, the J end lost 5 bases, and 17 bases lay between the germline ends. CDR3: CASSSSWGAGETQYF. The CDR3 nucleotides are TGTGCCAGCAGCTCCTCTTGGGGCGCCGGGGAGACCCAGTACTTC. Combining the CDR3 with reference TRBV7-9 and TRBJ2-5 gives the whole variable domain DTGVSQNPRHKITKRGQNVTFRCDPISEHNRLYWYRQTLGQGPEFLTYFQNEAQLEKSRLLSDRFSAERPKGSFSTLEIQRTEQGDSAMYLCASSSSWGAGETQYFGPGTRLLVL.

This clone has only a few counts. The chain employs TRBV6-4 and TRBJ1-6, with TRBD1 matching 7 bases. The germline V gene has CDR1 MRHNA and CDR2 SNTAGT. Trimming at V came to 8 bases and at J to 6 bases, leaving 10 bases not matched to a gene. The CDR3 totals 15 residues. As DNA, the CDR3 is TGTGCCAGCCGTTCAAGGGGGCAGATTAATTCACCCCTCCACTTT. Translating gives CASRSRGQINSPLHF.

V gene TRBV29-1 combines with J gene TRBJ1-6; 9 nucleotides align to TRBD1. Germline V lookup: CDR1 SQVTM, CDR2 ANQGSEA. This CDR3 region has 13 residues. J gave up 11 bases and V 4 bases, and 6 bases lay outside the gene matches. The CDR3 reads CSVGGDRAAPLHF. The CDR3 DNA follows: TGCAGCGTTGGGGGGGACAGGGCTGCACCCCTCCACTTT.

This clone was seen only a few times. V is TRBV19 and J is TRBJ2-7; weak D call: TRBD2 (6 bases). Germline V gene sequence: CDR1 LNHDA, CDR2 SQIVND (reference sequence). V gave up 5 bases and J gave up 3 bases, with 11 bases separating them. The CDR3 has 13 residues. The DNA of the CDR3 is TGTGCCAGTAGTCGTGGAGGGCTCTACGAGCAGTACTTC. As protein: CASSRGGLYEQYF.

On this clone itself: The same CDR3 is also encoded by other DNA sequences in this sample. V usage is TRBV6-1 and J usage is TRBJ1-4, with D possibly being TRBD1 (5 bases). This CDR3 contains 13 residues. Trimming took off 0 bases at V and 13 bases at J, with 12 bases between the two ends. Looked up from germline, CDR1 is MNHNS and CDR2 is SASEGT. The CDR3 DNA sequence: TGTGCCAGCAGTGAAGCAAGGCAGGGAACACTGTTTTTT. Its translation: CASSEARQGTLFF.

V and J are TRBV12-5 and TRBJ1-1, with 8 bases aligning to TRBD1. Trimming removed 6 bases from V and 4 bases from J; junction bases left unmatched: 10. Germline CDR1 is LGHNT and CDR2 is FRNRAP. This CDR3 contains 15 residues. CDR3 loop: CASGLSNRGVTEAFF. The CDR3 DNA reads TGTGCTAGTGGCCTGTCCAACAGGGGGGTCACTGAAGCTTTCTTT.

CDR3 nucleotides: TGTGCCAGCAGTGTTGAGACTGAAGCTTTCTTT. Translated: CASSVETEAFF. V gene TRBV2 combines with J gene TRBJ1-1; D is ambiguous. Germline V CDR1 and CDR2: SNHLY, FYNNEI. The CDR3 runs to 11 residues. Trimming removed 4 bases from V and 5 bases from J, with 5 bases in between.

The V call is TRBV6-1, the J call TRBJ1-3, with 9 bases that match TRBD1. In germline, CDR1 is MNHNS, CDR2 SASEGT. The CDR3 extends over 14 amino acids. V was pared by 4 bases and J by 4 bases, with 2 bases of the junction left unmatched. CDR3 region: CASSVGTGGNTIYF. CDR3 bases: TGTGCCAGCAGTGTCGGGACAGGGGGAAACACCATATATTTT.

This clone was found a few times. The V call is TRBV6-5, the J call TRBJ2-1; 8 nucleotides match TRBD2. This CDR3 is built from 14 residues. After removal of 6 bases from V and 5 bases from J, the junction contained 6 bases not matched to a gene. The germline V gene has CDR1 MNHEY and CDR2 SVGAGI. The CDR3 reads CASSSTSVHNEQFF. The CDR3 region has the DNA TGTGCCAGCAGCTCGACTAGCGTCCACAATGAGCAGTTCTTC.

Turning to this clone: Other DNA sequences in the sample encode the same CDR3. The chain recombines TRBV5-1 with TRBJ1-4, with D unresolved. CDR3 length: 14 amino acids. The V and J ends lost 4 bases and 0 bases respectively, with 7 bases between them. Germline V gene lookup returns CDR1 SGHRS and CDR2 YFSETQ. The CDR3 protein is CASSPGATNEKLFF. The CDR3 coding sequence is TGCGCCAGCAGCCCCGGGGCAACTAATGAAAAACTGTTTTTT. Variable domain in full (rest from reference TRBV5-1 and TRBJ1-4): KAGVTQTPRYLIKTRGQQVTLSCSPISGHRSVSWYQQTPGQGLQFLFEYFSETQRNKGNFPGRFSGRQFSNSRSEMNVSTLELGDSALYLCASSPGATNEKLFFGSGTQLSVL.

V usage is TRBV6-5 and J usage is TRBJ1-3, with D perhaps matching TRBD1 (5 bases). In germline, CDR1 is MNHEY, CDR2 SVGAGI. CDR3 length: 13 amino acids. The germline V and J ends were trimmed by 6 bases and 0 bases, with 6 bases remaining between them. The CDR3 here is CASRTASGNTIYF. The CDR3 DNA is TGTGCCAGCAGGACAGCCTCTGGAAACACCATATATTTT.